Presented here are 13 T cell receptor beta chains from one specimen sequenced in a study of T cell repertoires in cytomegalovirus infection. TCRdb re-derived calls from the reads in MiXCR, one entry per CDR3 protein. This table holds some 250,000 distinct CDR3 sequences, 8% to 9.5% found once. Sequenced sample: PBMCs. The receptors derive from a human donor in good health (CMV status not recorded). Some clones in this sample may be carry-over from other donors' samples.

This clonotype was picked up a small number of times. The chain has TRBV12-3 or TRBV12-4 and TRBJ2-2; 9 nucleotides line up with TRBD2. V lost 3 bases and J lost 5; bases outside the gene matches: 7. The CDR3 covers 16 residues. The CDR3 here is CASSFTSGGRTGELFF. In DNA form, the CDR3 reads TGTGCCAGCAGTTTTACCAGCGGGGGGAGAACCGGGGAGCTGTTTTTT.

There are many counts of this clonotype. The gene calls are TRBV4-2 and TRBJ2-3, with 9 bases aligning to TRBD2. V was pared by 0 bases and J by 5 bases, with 12 bases of the junction left unmatched. This CDR3 is built from 18 residues. CDR1 and CDR2 (germline): LGHNA, YNFKEQ. The CDR3 here is CASSQDLARTSVGDTQYF. The CDR3 DNA reads as TGTGCCAGCAGCCAAGATCTCGCGCGGACTAGCGTGGGAGATACGCAGTATTTT.

This clonotype was seen at least ten times. This chain links TRBV20-1 with TRBJ2-3; the D gene could be TRBD1 or TRBD2 (6 bases each). The V gene's germline CDR1 is DFQATT and CDR2 SNEGSKA (reference sequence). The CDR3 contains 15 residues. V was pared by 2 bases and J by 0 bases, with 12 bases between. This chain's CDR3 is CSARKLGGSTDTQYF. The CDR3 coding sequence is TGCAGTGCTAGAAAATTAGGGGGGAGCACAGATACGCAGTATTTT.

This clonotype appeared many times. The chain combines TRBV6-2 or TRBV6-3 with TRBJ2-2; TRBD1 matches at 7 bases. Germline assignment: CDR1 MNHEY and CDR2 SVGEGT. The V gene end was trimmed by 2 bases and the J gene end by 4 bases; junction bases not matched to a gene: 13. This CDR3 has 18 residues. The CDR3 spells CASSYDMNRGRSTGELFF. CDR3 bases: TGTGCCAGCAGTTACGACATGAACAGGGGTAGGAGCACCGGGGAGCTGTTTTTT.

This clonotype has at least ten counts. The rearrangement joins TRBV20-1 to TRBJ1-2; no clear D. The germline V gene has CDR1 DFQATT and CDR2 SNEGSKA (reference sequence). The CDR3 length is 13 residues. Trimming took 4 bases from V and 2 from J, leaving 11 bases between them. The CDR3: CSAMALENYGYTF. CDR3 nucleotide sequence: TGCAGTGCTATGGCACTGGAAAACTATGGCTACACCTTC.

This clonotype was recorded at least ten times. The V gene is TRBV7-2, the J gene TRBJ2-3, with 8 bases aligning to TRBD2. Germline V CDR1 and CDR2: SGHTA, FQGNSA. V lost 1 base, J lost 0 bases, and 9 bases stayed unmatched. The CDR3 contains 18 residues. This CDR3 is CASSLVLAGKYSTDTQYF. DNA for the CDR3: TGTGCCAGCAGCTTAGTGTTAGCGGGGAAATATAGCACAGATACGCAGTATTTT.

The rearrangement uses TRBV20-1 and TRBJ1-4; tentative D call: TRBD1 (6 bases). The CDR3 runs to 13 residues. Trimming cost V 6 bases and J 7 bases, with 15 bases left between them. The germline gives CDR1 DFQATT, CDR2 SNEGSKA (reference sequence). CDR3 in amino acids: CSAPGQSSEKLFF. The CDR3 DNA reads TGCAGTGCCCCAGGACAGTCTAGTGAAAAACTGTTTTTT.

J is TRBJ1-4 and V is TRBV4-3; the D gene is possibly TRBD1 (5 bases). Per germline, CDR1 LGHNA and CDR2 YSLEER. The germline V and J ends were trimmed by 0 bases and 8 bases, with 10 bases remaining between them. The CDR3 sequence is 14 residues long. The chain's CDR3 is CASSQDRVWEKLFF. CDR3 nucleotide sequence: TGCGCCAGCAGCCAAGACAGGGTGTGGGAAAAACTGTTTTTT.

This clonotype was recorded many times. This rearrangement joins TRBV11-2 to TRBJ2-1; 9 bases are a match to TRBD2. The germline gives CDR1 SGHAT, CDR2 FQNNGV. J gave up 0 bases and V 11 bases, and 11 bases lay outside the gene matches. The CDR3 extends over 16 amino acids. The DNA of the CDR3 is TGTGCCTCGATGGGAGCGGGGGGTATCTCCTACAATGAGCAGTTCTTC. Translating it yields CASMGAGGISYNEQFF. Using reference TRBV11-2 and TRBJ2-1 for the parts outside the CDR3, the full variable domain is EAGVAQSPRYKIIEKRQSVAFWCNPISGHATLYWYQQILGQGPKLLIQFQNNGVVDDSQLPKDRFSAERLKGVDSTLKIQPAKLEDSAVYLCASMGAGGISYNEQFFGPGTRLTVL.

This clonotype has ten or more counts. The rearrangement links TRBV7-2 to TRBJ2-1; 11 bases are shared with TRBD2. With 2 bases clipped from V and 3 bases from J, the junction kept 6 bases outside the gene matches. Germline CDR1 is SGHTA and CDR2 is FQGNSA. The CDR3 runs to 17 residues. The CDR3 sequence is CASSLLAGGQNYNEQFF. CDR3 DNA: TGTGCCAGCAGCTTACTAGCGGGAGGACAAAACTACAATGAGCAGTTCTTC.

As DNA, the CDR3 is TGCAGCGTTGACAGAGCTCACACTGAAGCTTTCTTT. This encodes CSVDRAHTEAFF. This chain uses TRBV29-1 with TRBJ1-1, with no clear D. This CDR3 has 12 residues. Germline V CDR1 and CDR2: SQVTM, ANQGSEA. V was shortened by 3 bases and J by 3 bases, with 8 bases between the two germline ends. Using reference TRBV29-1 and TRBJ1-1 for the parts outside the CDR3, the full variable domain is SAVISQKPSRDICQRGTSLTIQCQVDSQVTMMFWYRQQPGQSLTLIATANQGSEATYESGFVIDKFPISRPNLTFSTLTVSNMSPEDSSIYLCSVDRAHTEAFFGQGTRLTVV.

The chain links TRBV7-2 to TRBJ1-1, with D possibly being TRBD1 (5 bases). Looked up from germline, CDR1 is SGHTA and CDR2 is FQGNSA. The V and J ends lost 0 bases and 1 base respectively, with 6 bases between them. CDR3 size: 14 residues. The CDR3 nucleotides read TGTGCCAGCAGCTTAGCCAGGGAGAACACTGAAGCTTTCTTT. Residues: CASSLARENTEAFF.

This clonotype has a count of ten or more. The chain is built from TRBV20-1 and TRBJ2-7; 12 bases fit TRBD2. Germline values: CDR1 DFQATT, CDR2 SNEGSKA (reference sequence). This CDR3 comprises 15 residues. J lost 3 bases, V lost 5 bases, and 8 bases had no gene match. CDR3 sequence (DNA): TGCAGTGCTTCGCCCGGACTAGCGGGAATCTACGAGCAGTACTTC. Its translation is CSASPGLAGIYEQYF.